The text below deals with one T cell receptor (beta chain). Profiling relied on immunoSEQ multiplex PCR, and the TCRdb table lists in-frame clones only, not all of them. The profile covers more than 50,000 clones, with roughly 86% appearing a single time and about 2.7% taken by the ten largest. These data belong to a study of T cells after posttransplantation cyclophosphamide. CDR3 size: 15 residues. V was clipped by 5 bases and J by 1 base; unmatched bases: 6. The germline CDR1 and CDR2 sequences are SGHNT and YENEEA. Sequencing used PBMCs. V and J are TRBV11-3 and TRBJ1-1; 8 nucleotides match TRBD1. This clonotype originated in a man aged 25 to 40 with a blood cancer, CMV-positive, and with a related stem cell donor. The CDR3 region is CASSIPGGANTEAFF. The DNA of the CDR3 is TGTGCCAGCAGCATACCAGGGGGCGCGAACACTGAAGCTTTCTTT.